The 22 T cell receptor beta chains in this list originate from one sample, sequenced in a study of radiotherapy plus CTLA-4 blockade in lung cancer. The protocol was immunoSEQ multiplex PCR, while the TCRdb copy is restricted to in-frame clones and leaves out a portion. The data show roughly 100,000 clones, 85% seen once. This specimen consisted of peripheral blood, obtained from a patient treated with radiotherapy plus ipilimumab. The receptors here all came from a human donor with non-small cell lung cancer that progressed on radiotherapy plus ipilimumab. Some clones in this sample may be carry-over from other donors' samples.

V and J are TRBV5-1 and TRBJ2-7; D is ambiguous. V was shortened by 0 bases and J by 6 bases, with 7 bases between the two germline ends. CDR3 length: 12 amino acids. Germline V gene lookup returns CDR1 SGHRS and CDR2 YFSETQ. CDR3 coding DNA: TGCGCCAGCAGCTTGGAAAGGGCCGAGCAGTACTTC. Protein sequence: CASSLERAEQYF.

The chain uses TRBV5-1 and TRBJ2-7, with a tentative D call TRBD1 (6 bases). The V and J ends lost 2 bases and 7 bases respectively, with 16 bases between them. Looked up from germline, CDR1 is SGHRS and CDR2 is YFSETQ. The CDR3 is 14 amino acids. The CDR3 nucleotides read TGCGCCAGCAGCTTTTACAGGGAACTCGGGGAGCAGTACTTC. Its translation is CASSFYRELGEQYF.

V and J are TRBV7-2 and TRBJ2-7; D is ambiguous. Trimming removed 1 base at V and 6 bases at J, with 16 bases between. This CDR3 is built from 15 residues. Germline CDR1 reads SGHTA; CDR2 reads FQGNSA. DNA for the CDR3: TGTGCCAGCAGCTTAGTTTATGGGTCGTTCGCCGAGCAGTACTTC. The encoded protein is CASSLVYGSFAEQYF.

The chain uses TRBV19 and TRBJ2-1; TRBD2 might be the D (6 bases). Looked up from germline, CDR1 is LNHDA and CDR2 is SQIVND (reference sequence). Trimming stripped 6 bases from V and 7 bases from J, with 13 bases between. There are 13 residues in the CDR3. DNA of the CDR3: TGTGCCAGTAGGCGGGGTGGTCGGAATGAGCAGTTCTTC. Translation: CASRRGGRNEQFF.

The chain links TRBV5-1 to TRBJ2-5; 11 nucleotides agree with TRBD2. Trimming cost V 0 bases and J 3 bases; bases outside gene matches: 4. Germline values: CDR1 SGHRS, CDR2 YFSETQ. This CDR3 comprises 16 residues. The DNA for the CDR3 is TGCGCCAGCAGCTTGGAACCACTAGCGGGGGAAGAGACCCAGTACTTC. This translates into CASSLEPLAGEETQYF.

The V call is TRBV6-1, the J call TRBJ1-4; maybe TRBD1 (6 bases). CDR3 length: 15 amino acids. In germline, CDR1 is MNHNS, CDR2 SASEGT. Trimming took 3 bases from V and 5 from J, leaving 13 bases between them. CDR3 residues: CASSDRDTLNEKLFF. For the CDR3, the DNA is TGTGCCAGCAGTGACCGGGACACCTTGAATGAAAAACTGTTTTTT.

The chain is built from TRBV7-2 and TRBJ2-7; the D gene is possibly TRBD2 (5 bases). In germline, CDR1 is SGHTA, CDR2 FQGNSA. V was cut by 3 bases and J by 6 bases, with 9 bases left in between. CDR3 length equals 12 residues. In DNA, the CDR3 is TGTGCCAGCAGCTTCGGGGTCGGCGAGCAGTACTTC. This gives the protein CASSFGVGEQYF.

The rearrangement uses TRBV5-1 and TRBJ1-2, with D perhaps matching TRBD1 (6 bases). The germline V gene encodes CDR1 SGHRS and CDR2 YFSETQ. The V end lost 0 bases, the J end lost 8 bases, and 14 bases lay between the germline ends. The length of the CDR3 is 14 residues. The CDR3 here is CASSLEAGDWGYTF. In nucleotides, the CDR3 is TGCGCCAGCAGCTTGGAGGCAGGGGATTGGGGCTACACCTTC.

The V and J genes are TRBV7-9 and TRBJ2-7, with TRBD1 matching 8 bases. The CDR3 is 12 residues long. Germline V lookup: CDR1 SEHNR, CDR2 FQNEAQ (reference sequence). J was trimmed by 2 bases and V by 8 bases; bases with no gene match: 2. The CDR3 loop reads CASGTGTYEQYF. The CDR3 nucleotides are TGTGCCAGCGGGACAGGAACCTACGAGCAGTACTTC.

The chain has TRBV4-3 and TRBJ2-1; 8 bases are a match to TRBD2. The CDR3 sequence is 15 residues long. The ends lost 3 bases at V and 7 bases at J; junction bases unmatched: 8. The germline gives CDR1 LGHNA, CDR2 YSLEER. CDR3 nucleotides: TGCGCCAGCAGCCATACGGGGGGGCCGGGGAATGAGCAGTTCTTC. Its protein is CASSHTGGPGNEQFF.

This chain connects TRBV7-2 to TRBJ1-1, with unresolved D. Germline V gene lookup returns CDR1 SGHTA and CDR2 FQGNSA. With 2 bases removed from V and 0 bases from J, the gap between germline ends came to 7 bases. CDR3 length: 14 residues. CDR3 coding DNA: TGTGCCAGCAGCTTACTAGGGCTGAACACTGAAGCTTTCTTT. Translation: CASSLLGLNTEAFF.

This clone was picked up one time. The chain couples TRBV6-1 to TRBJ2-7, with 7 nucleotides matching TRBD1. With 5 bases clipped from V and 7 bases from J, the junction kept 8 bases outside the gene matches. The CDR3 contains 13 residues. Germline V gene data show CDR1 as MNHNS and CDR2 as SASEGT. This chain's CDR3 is CASSPWTGNEQYF. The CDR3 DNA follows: TGTGCCAGCAGTCCTTGGACAGGAAATGAGCAGTACTTC.

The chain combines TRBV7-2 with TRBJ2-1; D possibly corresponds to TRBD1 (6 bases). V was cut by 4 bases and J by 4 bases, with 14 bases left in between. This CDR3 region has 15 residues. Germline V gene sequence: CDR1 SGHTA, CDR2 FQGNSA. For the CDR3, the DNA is TGTGCCAGCAGCTCCTCCGGACAGAGGTACAATGAGCAGTTCTTC. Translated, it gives CASSSSGQRYNEQFF. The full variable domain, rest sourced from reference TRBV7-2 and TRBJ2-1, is GAGVSQSPSNKVTEKGKDVELRCDPISGHTALYWYRQSLGQGLEFLIYFQGNSAPDKSGLPSDRFSAERTGGSVSTLTIQRTQQEDSAVYLCASSSSGQRYNEQFFGPGTRLTVL.

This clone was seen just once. The CDR3 DNA sequence: TGCGCCAGCAGCTTGAGGCAGGTCGGTGAAAAACTGTTTTTT. Amino acids: CASSLRQVGEKLFF. The chain joins TRBV5-1 to TRBJ1-4; D is undetermined. V lost 1 base, J lost 7 bases, and 11 bases lay in between. The germline CDR1 and CDR2 sequences are SGHRS and YFSETQ. The CDR3 totals 14 residues.

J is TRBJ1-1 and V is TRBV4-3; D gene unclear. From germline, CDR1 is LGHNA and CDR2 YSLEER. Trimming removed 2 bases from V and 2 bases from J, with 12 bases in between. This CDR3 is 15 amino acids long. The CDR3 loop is CASSQSLDGNTEAFF. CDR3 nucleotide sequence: TGCGCCAGCAGCCAATCGTTGGACGGTAACACTGAAGCTTTCTTT.

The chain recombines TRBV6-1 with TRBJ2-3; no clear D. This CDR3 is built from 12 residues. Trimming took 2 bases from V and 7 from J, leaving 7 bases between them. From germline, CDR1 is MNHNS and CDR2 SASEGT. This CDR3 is CASSEIAYTQYF. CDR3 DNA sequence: TGTGCCAGCAGTGAAATCGCGTATACGCAGTATTTT.

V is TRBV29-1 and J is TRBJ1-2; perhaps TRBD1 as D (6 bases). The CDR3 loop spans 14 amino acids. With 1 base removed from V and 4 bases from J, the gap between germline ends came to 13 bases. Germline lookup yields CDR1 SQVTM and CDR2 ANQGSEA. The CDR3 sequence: CSVEGRGAGYGYTF. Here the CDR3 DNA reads TGCAGCGTTGAAGGAAGGGGGGCTGGCTATGGCTACACCTTC.

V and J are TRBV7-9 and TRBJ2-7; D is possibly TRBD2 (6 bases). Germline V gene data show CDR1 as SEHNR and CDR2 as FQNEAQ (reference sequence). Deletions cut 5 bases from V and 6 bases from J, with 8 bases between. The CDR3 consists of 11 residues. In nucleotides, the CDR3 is TGTGCCAGCAGCCTTAGCGGCGAGCAGTACTTC. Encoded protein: CASSLSGEQYF.

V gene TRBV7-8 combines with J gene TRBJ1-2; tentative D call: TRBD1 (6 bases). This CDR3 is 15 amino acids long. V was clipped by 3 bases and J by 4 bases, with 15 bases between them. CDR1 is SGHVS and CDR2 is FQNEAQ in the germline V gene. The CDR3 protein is CASSFASGGGYGYTF. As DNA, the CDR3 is TGTGCCAGCAGCTTCGCGTCGGGGGGCGGCTATGGCTACACCTTC.

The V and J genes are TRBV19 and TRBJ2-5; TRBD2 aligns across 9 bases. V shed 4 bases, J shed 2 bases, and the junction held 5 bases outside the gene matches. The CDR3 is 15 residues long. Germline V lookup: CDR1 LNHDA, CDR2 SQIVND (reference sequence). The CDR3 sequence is CASSTKTSGQETQYF. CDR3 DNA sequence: TGTGCCAGTAGTACCAAGACTAGCGGACAAGAGACCCAGTACTTC. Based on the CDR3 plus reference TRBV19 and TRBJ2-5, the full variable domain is DGGITQSPKYLFRKEGQNVTLSCEQNLNHDAMYWYRQDPGQGLRLIYYSQIVNDFQKGDIAEGYSVSREKKESFPLTVTSAQKNPTAFYLCASSTKTSGQETQYFGPGTRLLVL.

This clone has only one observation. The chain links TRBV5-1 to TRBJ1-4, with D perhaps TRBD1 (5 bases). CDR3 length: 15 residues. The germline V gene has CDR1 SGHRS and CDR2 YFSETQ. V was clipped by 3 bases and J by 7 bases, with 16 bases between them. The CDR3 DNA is TGCGCCAGCAGCTATTCAAATGGCGGGGGTGAAAAACTGTTTTTT. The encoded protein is CASSYSNGGGEKLFF.

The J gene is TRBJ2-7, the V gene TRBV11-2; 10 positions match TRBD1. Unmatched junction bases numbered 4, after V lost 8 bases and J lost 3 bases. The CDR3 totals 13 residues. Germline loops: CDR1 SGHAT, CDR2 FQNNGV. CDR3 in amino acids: CASGGQGGYEQYF. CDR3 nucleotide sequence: TGTGCCAGCGGTGGACAGGGGGGCTACGAGCAGTACTTC.